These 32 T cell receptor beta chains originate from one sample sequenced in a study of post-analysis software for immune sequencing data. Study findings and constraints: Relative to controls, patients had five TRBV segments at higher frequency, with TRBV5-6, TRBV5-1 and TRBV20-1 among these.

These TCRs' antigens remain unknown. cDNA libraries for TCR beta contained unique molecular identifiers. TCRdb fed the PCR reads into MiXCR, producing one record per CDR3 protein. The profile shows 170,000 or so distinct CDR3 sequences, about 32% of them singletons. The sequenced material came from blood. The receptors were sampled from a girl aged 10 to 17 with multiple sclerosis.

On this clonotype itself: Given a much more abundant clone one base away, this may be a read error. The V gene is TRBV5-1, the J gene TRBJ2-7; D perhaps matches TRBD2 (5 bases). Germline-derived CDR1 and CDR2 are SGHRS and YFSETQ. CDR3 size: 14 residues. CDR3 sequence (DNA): TGCGCCAGCAGCTTTCGGGGAAACTCCTGCGAGCAGTACTTC. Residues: CASSFRGNSCEQYF.

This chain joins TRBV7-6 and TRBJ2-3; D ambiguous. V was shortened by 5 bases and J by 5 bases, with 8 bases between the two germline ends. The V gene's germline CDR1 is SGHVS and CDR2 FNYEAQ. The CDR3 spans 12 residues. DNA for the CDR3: TGTGCCAGCAGCCTTTCTTTAGATACGCAGTATTTT. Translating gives CASSLSLDTQYF.

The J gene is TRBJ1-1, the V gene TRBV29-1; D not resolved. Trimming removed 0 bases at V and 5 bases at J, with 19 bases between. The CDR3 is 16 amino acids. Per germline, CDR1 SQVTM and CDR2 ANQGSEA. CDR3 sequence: CSVEDLYSRYGTEAFF. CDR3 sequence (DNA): TGCAGCGTTGAAGATCTGTACAGTAGATATGGTACTGAAGCTTTCTTT.

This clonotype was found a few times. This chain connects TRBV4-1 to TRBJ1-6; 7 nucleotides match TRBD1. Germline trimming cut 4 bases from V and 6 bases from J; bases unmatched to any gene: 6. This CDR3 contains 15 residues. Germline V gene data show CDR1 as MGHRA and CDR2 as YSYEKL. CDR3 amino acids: CASSPSTGSNSPLHF. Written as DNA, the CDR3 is TGCGCCAGCAGCCCCTCGACAGGGAGTAATTCACCCCTCCACTTT.

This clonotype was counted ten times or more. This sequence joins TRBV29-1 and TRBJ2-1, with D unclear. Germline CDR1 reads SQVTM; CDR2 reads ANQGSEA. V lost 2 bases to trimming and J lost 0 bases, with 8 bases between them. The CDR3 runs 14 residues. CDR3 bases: TGCAGCGTTGAATGGAAAACCTCCTACAATGAGCAGTTCTTC. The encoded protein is CSVEWKTSYNEQFF.

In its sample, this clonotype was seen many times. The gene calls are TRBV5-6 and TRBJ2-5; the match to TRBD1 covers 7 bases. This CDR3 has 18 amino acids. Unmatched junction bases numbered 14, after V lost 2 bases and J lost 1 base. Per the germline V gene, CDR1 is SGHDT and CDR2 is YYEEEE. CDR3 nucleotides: TGTGCCAGCAGCTTCTCGACAGGGTGGACGGCGTTCCAAGAGACCCAGTACTTC. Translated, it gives CASSFSTGWTAFQETQYF.

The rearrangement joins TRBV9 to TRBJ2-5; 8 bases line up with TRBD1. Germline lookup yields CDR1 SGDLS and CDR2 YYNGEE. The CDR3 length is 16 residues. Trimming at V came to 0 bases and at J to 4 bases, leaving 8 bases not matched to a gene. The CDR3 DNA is TGTGCCAGCAGCGTAGGGGGAAGGGGGACAGGAGAGACCCAGTACTTC. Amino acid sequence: CASSVGGRGTGETQYF.

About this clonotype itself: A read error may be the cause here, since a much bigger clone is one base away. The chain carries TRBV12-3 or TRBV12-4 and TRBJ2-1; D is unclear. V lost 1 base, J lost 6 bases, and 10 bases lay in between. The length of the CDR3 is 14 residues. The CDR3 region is CASSLGRSRNEQFF. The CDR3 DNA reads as TGTGCCAGCAGTTTAGGGCGGTCCCGCAATGAGCAGTTCTTC.

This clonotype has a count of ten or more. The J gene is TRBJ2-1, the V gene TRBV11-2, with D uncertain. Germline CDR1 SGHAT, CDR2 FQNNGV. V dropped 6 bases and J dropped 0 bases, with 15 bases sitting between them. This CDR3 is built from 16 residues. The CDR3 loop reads CASSPVGESSYNEQFF. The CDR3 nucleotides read TGTGCCAGCAGTCCCGTGGGCGAGAGCTCCTACAATGAGCAGTTCTTC.

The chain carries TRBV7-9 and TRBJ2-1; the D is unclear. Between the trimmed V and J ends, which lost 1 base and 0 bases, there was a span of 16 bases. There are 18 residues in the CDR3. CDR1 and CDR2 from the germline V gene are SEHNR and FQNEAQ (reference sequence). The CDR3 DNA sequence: TGTGCCAGCAGCTTAGGAGACTTTTCCTTGAGCTCCTACAATGAGCAGTTCTTC. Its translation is CASSLGDFSLSSYNEQFF.

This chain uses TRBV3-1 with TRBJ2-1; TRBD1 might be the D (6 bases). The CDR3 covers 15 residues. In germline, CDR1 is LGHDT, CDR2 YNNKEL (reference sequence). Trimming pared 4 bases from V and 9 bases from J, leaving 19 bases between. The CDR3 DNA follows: TGTGCCAGCAGCCGGATGGACAGTGGAGGAAGTGAGCAGTTCTTC. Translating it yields CASSRMDSGGSEQFF.

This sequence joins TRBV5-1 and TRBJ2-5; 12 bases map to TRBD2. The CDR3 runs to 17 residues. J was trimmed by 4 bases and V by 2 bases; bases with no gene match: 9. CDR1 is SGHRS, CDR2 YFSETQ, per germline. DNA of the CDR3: TGCGCCAGCAGCTTCCGACGAGGACTAGCGGGAAGAGAGACCCAGTACTTC. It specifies CASSFRRGLAGRETQYF.

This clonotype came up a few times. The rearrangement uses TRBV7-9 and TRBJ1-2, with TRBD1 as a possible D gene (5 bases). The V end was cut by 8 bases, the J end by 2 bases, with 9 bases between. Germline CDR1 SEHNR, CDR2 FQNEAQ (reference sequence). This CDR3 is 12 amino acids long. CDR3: CASGGINYGYTF. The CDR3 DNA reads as TGTGCCAGCGGGGGTATCAACTATGGCTACACCTTC.

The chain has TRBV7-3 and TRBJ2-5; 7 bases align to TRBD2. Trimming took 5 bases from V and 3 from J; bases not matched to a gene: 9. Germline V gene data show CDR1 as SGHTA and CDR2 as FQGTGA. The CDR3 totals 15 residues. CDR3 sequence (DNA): TGTGCCAGCAGCATTGGGGGGGGAGCCAAAGAGACCCAGTACTTC. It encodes CASSIGGGAKETQYF.

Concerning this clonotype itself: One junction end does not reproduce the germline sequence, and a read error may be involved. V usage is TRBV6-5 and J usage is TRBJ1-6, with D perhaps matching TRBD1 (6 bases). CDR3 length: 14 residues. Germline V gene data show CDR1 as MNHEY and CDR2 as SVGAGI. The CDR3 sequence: CACSIQGPYSPLHF. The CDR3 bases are TGTGCCTGCAGTATACAGGGTCCATATTCACCCCTCCACTTT.

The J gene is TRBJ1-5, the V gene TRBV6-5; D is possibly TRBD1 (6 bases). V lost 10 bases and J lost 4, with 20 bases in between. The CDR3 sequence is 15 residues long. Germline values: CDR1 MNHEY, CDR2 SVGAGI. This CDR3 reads CATRRGGRTNQPQHF. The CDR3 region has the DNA TGTGCCACCCGGAGGGGGGGGCGAACAAATCAGCCCCAGCATTTT.

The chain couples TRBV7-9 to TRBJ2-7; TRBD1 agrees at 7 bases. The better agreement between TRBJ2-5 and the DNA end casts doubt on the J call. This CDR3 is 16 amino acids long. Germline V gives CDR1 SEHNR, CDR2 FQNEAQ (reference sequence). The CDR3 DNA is TGTGCCAGCAGCTCATTCGAGGGGGCCGGGGATGAGACCCAGTACTTC. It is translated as CASSSFEGAGDETQYF.

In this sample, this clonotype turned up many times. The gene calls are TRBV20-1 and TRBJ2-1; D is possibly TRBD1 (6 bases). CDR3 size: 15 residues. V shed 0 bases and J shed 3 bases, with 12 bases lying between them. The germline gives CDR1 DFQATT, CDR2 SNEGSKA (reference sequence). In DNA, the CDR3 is TGCAGTGCTAGAGATTCCGAGGGGGTCTACAATGAGCAGTTCTTC. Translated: CSARDSEGVYNEQFF.

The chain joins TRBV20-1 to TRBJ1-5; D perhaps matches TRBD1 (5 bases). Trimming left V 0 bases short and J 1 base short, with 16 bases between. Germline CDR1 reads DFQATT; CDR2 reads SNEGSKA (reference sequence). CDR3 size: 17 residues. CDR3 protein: CSAREVWGRKSNQPQHF. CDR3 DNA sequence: TGCAGTGCTAGAGAGGTATGGGGGAGAAAGAGCAATCAGCCCCAGCATTTT.

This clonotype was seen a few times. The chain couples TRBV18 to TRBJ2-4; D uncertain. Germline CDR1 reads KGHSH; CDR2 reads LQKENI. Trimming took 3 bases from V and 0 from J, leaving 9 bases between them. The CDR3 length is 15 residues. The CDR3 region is CASSPVAVAKNIQYF. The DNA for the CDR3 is TGTGCCAGCTCACCGGTCGCAGTAGCCAAAAACATTCAGTACTTC.

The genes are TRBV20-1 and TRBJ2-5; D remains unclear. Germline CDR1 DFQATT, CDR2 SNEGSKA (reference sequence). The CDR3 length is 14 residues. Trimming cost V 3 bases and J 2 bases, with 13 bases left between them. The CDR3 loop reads CSASRVVTQETQYF. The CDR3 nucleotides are TGCAGTGCTAGTAGGGTAGTAACGCAAGAGACCCAGTACTTC.

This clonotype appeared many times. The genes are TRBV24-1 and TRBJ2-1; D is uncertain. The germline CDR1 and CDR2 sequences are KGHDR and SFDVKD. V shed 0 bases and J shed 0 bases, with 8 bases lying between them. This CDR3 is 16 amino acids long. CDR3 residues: CATSDLQAPSYNEQFF. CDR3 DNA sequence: TGTGCCACCAGTGATTTGCAAGCCCCCTCCTACAATGAGCAGTTCTTC.

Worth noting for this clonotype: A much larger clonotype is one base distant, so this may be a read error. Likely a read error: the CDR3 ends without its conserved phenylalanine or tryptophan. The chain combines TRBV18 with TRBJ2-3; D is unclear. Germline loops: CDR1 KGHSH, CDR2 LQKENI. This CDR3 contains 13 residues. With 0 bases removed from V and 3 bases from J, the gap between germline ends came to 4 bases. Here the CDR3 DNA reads TGTGCCAGCTCACCACCGTTGACAGATACGCAGTATTGT. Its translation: CASSPPLTDTQYC.

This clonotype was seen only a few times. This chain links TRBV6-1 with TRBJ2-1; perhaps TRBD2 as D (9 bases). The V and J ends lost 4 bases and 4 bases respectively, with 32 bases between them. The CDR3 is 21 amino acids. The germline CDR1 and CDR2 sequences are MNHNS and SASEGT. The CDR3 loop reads CASSAPYGTGFAGGQYNEQFF. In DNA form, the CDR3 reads TGTGCCAGCAGTGCCCCCTATGGGACAGGATTTGCGGGAGGGCAGTACAATGAGCAGTTCTTC.

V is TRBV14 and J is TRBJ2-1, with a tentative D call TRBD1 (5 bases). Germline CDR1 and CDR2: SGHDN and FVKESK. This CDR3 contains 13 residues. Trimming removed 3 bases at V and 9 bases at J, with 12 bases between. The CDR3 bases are TGTGCCAGCAGCCAGAAGGGGAAGGGTGAGCAGTTCTTC. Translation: CASSQKGKGEQFF.

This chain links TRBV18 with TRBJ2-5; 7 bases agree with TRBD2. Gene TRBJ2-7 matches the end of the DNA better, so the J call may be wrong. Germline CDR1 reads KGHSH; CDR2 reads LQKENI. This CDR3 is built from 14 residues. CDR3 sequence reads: CASSPASGMYEQYF. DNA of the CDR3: TGTGCCAGCTCACCGGCCAGCGGGATGTACGAGCAGTACTTC.

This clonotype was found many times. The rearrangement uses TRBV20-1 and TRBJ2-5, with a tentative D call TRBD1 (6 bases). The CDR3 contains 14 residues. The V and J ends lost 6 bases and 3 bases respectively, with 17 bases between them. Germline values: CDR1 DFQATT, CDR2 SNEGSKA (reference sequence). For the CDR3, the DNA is TGCAGTGCGGGACGCCAGGGGTTAGAAGAGACCCAGTACTTC. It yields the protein CSAGRQGLEETQYF.

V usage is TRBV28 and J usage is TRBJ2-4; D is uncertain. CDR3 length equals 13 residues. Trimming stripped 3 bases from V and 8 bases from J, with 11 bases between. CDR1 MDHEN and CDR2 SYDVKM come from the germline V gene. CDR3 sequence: CASSFSSRYIQYF. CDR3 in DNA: TGTGCCAGCAGTTTCAGCAGTAGATACATTCAGTACTTC. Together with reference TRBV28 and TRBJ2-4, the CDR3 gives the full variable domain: DVKVTQSSRYLVKRTGEKVFLECVQDMDHENMFWYRQDPGLGLRLIYFSYDVKMKEKGDIPEGYSVSREKKERFSLILESASTNQTSMYLCASSFSSRYIQYFGAGTRLSVL.

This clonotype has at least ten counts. The CDR3 DNA follows: TGCAGCGTTGAACGGCTAGCGGGAGAGGTTACAGATACGCAGTATTTT. Its translation: CSVERLAGEVTDTQYF. This chain connects TRBV29-1 to TRBJ2-3; TRBD2 agrees at 10 bases. Germline assignment: CDR1 SQVTM and CDR2 ANQGSEA. This CDR3 comprises 16 residues. J gave up 3 bases and V 2 bases, and 8 bases lay outside the gene matches.

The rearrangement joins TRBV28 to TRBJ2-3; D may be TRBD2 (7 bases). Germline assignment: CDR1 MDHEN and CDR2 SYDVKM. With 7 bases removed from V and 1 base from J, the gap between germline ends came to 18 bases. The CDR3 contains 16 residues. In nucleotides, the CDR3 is TGTGCCAGCACCAACCCCCTCGGGGGGCGCACAGATACGCAGTATTTT. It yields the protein CASTNPLGGRTDTQYF.

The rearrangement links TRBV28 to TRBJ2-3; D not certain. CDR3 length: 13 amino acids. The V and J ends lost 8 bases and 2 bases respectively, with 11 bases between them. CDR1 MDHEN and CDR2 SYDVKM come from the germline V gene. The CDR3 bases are TGTGCCAGCCTGTCGGCCCACACAGATACGCAGTATTTT. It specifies CASLSAHTDTQYF.

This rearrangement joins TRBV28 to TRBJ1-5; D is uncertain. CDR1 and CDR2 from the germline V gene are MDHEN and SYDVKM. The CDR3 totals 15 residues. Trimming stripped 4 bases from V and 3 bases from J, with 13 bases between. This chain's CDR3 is CASSSALPYNQPQHF. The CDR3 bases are TGTGCCAGCAGTTCTGCCCTCCCCTACAATCAGCCCCAGCATTTT.